The 26 T cell receptor beta chains presented below share a single source sample, sequenced in a study of blood T cell repertoires in COVID-19 (dated by TCRdb to 2018 to 2021). Preparation of the library involved the immunoSEQ multiplex PCR assay. Here the immuneACCESS table is served through TCRdb, limited to in-frame sequences with V and J called. Missing clones are a known gap in these copies; in checked studies unresolved V genes cover under half, and the rest lacks a known reason. Present in this sample are 35,000 to 50,000 clones, roughly 88% of which were seen just once. Of the sample, over 1% is held by the ten largest clones. Sequencing was done on a sample of peripheral blood. The receptors stem from a woman aged 35 to 49 with acute or convalescent COVID-19.

J is TRBJ1-2 and V is TRBV4-1, with D possibly being TRBD1 (5 bases). CDR1 and CDR2 from the germline V gene are MGHRA and YSYEKL. The CDR3 sequence is 14 residues long. V was trimmed by 3 bases and J by 5 bases, leaving 13 bases between them. The CDR3 DNA is TGCGCCAGCAGCCACGCGGGGGGAGAGTATGGCTACACCTTC. Residues: CASSHAGGEYGYTF.

This CDR3 reads CASSLRTGDWGYTF. For the CDR3, the DNA is TGTGCCAGCAGCCTCCGGACAGGGGATTGGGGCTACACCTTC. The chain joins TRBV7-9 to TRBJ1-2, with 9 bases aligning to TRBD1. This CDR3 contains 14 residues. The J segment lost 8 bases and the V segment lost 5 bases, leaving 9 bases of the junction unmatched. The germline V gene has CDR1 SEHNR and CDR2 FQNEAQ (reference sequence).

The V and J genes are TRBV6-5 and TRBJ1-3, with D unresolved. The CDR3 is 14 amino acids. Germline lookup yields CDR1 MNHEY and CDR2 SVGAGI. V lost 3 bases and J lost 0, with 6 bases in between. The CDR3 DNA follows: TGTGCCAGCAGTTATTCGGGCTCTGGAAACACCATATATTTT. This translates into CASSYSGSGNTIYF.

The chain employs TRBV3-1 (or the pseudogene TRBV3-2) and TRBJ2-3; 7 bases are shared with TRBD1. CDR1 and CDR2 (germline): LGHDT, YNNKEL (reference sequence). CDR3 length: 15 amino acids. V dropped 3 bases and J dropped 1; count of bases not matched to a gene: 4. The CDR3 spells CASSHWDRGTDTQYF. As DNA, the CDR3 is TGTGCCAGCAGCCATTGGGACAGAGGCACAGATACGCAGTATTTT.

This sequence joins TRBV7-3 and TRBJ1-5; TRBD1 might be the D (6 bases). This CDR3 is 15 amino acids long. Germline lookup yields CDR1 SGHTA and CDR2 FQGTGA. Trimming removed 1 base at V and 7 bases at J, with 14 bases between. The CDR3 is CASSLIYRADQPQHF. In DNA form, the CDR3 reads TGTGCCAGCAGCTTAATCTACAGGGCGGACCAGCCCCAGCATTTT.

The J gene is TRBJ2-5, the V gene TRBV6-2 or TRBV6-3, with 9 bases lining up with TRBD1. Germline CDR1 and CDR2: MNHEY and SVGEGT. The junction had 6 bases not matched to a gene; V was cut back by 2 bases and J by 5 bases. The CDR3 covers 15 residues. CDR3 nucleotides: TGTGCCAGCAGTTACAGGACAGGGGCGGGTGAGACCCAGTACTTC. Translated, it gives CASSYRTGAGETQYF.

The genes are TRBV4-2 and TRBJ2-2; TRBD1 matches at 11 bases. Germline V gives CDR1 LGHNA, CDR2 YNFKEQ. This CDR3 contains 15 residues. V trimming: 3 bases; J trimming: 5 bases; junction bases outside the gene matches: 2. The CDR3 is CASSQGQGGTGELFF. CDR3 nucleotides: TGTGCCAGCAGCCAGGGACAGGGGGGGACCGGGGAGCTGTTTTTT.

This rearrangement joins TRBV5-6 to TRBJ2-4, with a possible D match to TRBD1 (6 bases). Trimming removed 3 bases at V and 8 bases at J, with 12 bases between. The CDR3 covers 13 residues. CDR1 is SGHDT and CDR2 is YYEEEE in the germline V gene. CDR3 in amino acids: CASSWTVGDIQYF. In nucleotides, the CDR3 is TGTGCCAGCAGCTGGACAGTTGGGGACATTCAGTACTTC.

The chain employs TRBV6-5 and TRBJ2-7; a weak D match, TRBD1 (5 bases). CDR1 MNHEY and CDR2 SVGAGI come from the germline V gene. Trimming removed 0 bases from V and 7 bases from J, with 19 bases in between. The CDR3 runs to 16 residues. CDR3 residues: CASSYSRKGARGEQYF. CDR3 nucleotide sequence: TGTGCCAGCAGTTACTCGAGAAAGGGCGCAAGGGGAGAGCAGTACTTC.

A word on this clone: At the DNA level, this CDR3 is encoded by other sequences in the same sample as well. The chain has TRBV19 and TRBJ1-3, with D uncertain. Germline loops: CDR1 LNHDA, CDR2 SQIVND (reference sequence). V gave up 3 bases and J gave up 1 base, with 7 bases separating them. CDR3 size: 14 residues. In DNA, the CDR3 is TGTGCCAGTAGTATCACGGGATCTGGAAACACCATATATTTT. Protein sequence: CASSITGSGNTIYF. Combining the CDR3 with reference TRBV19 and TRBJ1-3 gives the whole variable domain DGGITQSPKYLFRKEGQNVTLSCEQNLNHDAMYWYRQDPGQGLRLIYYSQIVNDFQKGDIAEGYSVSREKKESFPLTVTSAQKNPTAFYLCASSITGSGNTIYFGEGSWLTVV.

The rearrangement links TRBV2 to TRBJ2-1; TRBD1 aligns across 8 bases. This CDR3 has 15 amino acids. Losses at the gene ends were 6 bases for V and 0 bases for J; bases not matched to a gene: 4. Germline V gene lookup returns CDR1 SNHLY and CDR2 FYNNEI. The CDR3 DNA reads TGTGCCAGCAGGAGGGACAGGAGCTCCTACAATGAGCAGTTCTTC. Amino acid sequence: CASRRDRSSYNEQFF.

V usage is TRBV12-3 or TRBV12-4 and J usage is TRBJ1-1; D possibly corresponds to TRBD1 (5 bases). This CDR3 comprises 13 residues. V lost 7 bases and J 5 bases, leaving 14 bases between the germline ends. The CDR3, as DNA: TGTGCCAGCACCCCGGGGGGGGTAACTGAAGCTTTCTTT. Protein: CASTPGGVTEAFF.

The chain carries TRBV10-3 and TRBJ1-2, with a possible D match to TRBD1 (6 bases). The V gene's germline CDR1 is ENHRY and CDR2 SYGVKD. CDR3 length equals 14 residues. The V end lost 3 bases, the J end lost 2 bases, and 10 bases lay between the germline ends. CDR3 sequence reads: CAISDRQENYGYTF. CDR3 nucleotide sequence: TGTGCCATCAGTGATAGACAGGAGAACTATGGCTACACCTTC.

This clone was found a few times. The gene calls are TRBV27 and TRBJ2-5; D remains ambiguous. The length of the CDR3 is 14 residues. The V end was cut by 1 base, the J end by 2 bases, with 8 bases between. Germline values: CDR1 MNHEY, CDR2 SMNVEV (reference sequence). The DNA of the CDR3 is TGTGCCAGCAGTTTATATAGCCGGCAAGAGACCCAGTACTTC. Protein: CASSLYSRQETQYF.

The J gene is TRBJ2-5, the V gene TRBV6-2 or TRBV6-3, with TRBD1 as a possible D gene (6 bases). Germline values: CDR1 MNHEY, CDR2 SVGEGT. V dropped 4 bases and J dropped 3 bases, with 9 bases sitting between them. The CDR3 is 13 residues long. CDR3 protein: CASSSPGEETQYF. The CDR3 nucleotides are TGTGCCAGCAGTTCACCAGGGGAAGAGACCCAGTACTTC.

The J gene is TRBJ2-1, the V gene TRBV7-9; D not resolved. V was clipped by 1 base and J by 4 bases, with 11 bases between them. CDR1 SEHNR and CDR2 FQNEAQ come from the germline V gene (reference sequence). The CDR3 has 15 residues. CDR3 nucleotides: TGTGCCAGCAGCTTAGTCTCCCCCAGGTACAATGAGCAGTTCTTC. Protein product: CASSLVSPRYNEQFF.

The chain joins TRBV7-2 to TRBJ2-1, with unresolved D. The V and J ends lost 1 base and 0 bases respectively, with 10 bases between them. This CDR3 has 16 residues. Looked up from germline, CDR1 is SGHTA and CDR2 is FQGNSA. The CDR3 spells CASSLEATLSYNEQFF. CDR3 nucleotides: TGTGCCAGCAGCTTAGAGGCGACTCTCTCCTACAATGAGCAGTTCTTC.

The rearrangement uses TRBV19 and TRBJ1-5; D not resolved. The V gene's germline CDR1 is LNHDA and CDR2 SQIVND (reference sequence). Trimming stripped 2 bases from V and 3 bases from J, with 11 bases between. The CDR3 covers 15 residues. CDR3 region: CASSIMWQVNQPQHF. The CDR3, as DNA: TGTGCCAGTAGTATAATGTGGCAGGTCAATCAGCCCCAGCATTTT.

This clone was found once. This chain joins TRBV7-2 and TRBJ1-2, with TRBD1 identical over 8 bases. CDR1 is SGHTA, CDR2 FQGNSA, per germline. The J segment lost 4 bases and the V segment lost 5 bases, leaving 3 bases of the junction unmatched. The CDR3 is 13 residues long. In DNA, the CDR3 is TGTGCCAGCAGCCGACAGGGGACCTATGGCTACACCTTC. Its protein product is CASSRQGTYGYTF.

This clone appeared once. The J gene is TRBJ1-2, the V gene TRBV2; 9 nucleotides align to TRBD1. The V and J ends lost 8 bases and 8 bases, in that order; junction bases with no gene match: 12. The length of the CDR3 is 14 residues. Germline V gene lookup returns CDR1 SNHLY and CDR2 FYNNEI. CDR3 DNA: TGTGCCAGCGTTCCGACCGGGACAGGGCTCGGCTACACCTTC. It is translated as CASVPTGTGLGYTF.

This clone has only a few counts. The chain employs TRBV9 and TRBJ1-1; 8 bases match TRBD1. Looked up from germline, CDR1 is SGDLS and CDR2 is YYNGEE. The CDR3 runs to 13 residues. The ends lost 6 bases at V and 5 bases at J; junction bases unmatched: 6. The CDR3 loop reads CASNGQGRTEAFF. In DNA form, the CDR3 reads TGTGCCAGCAACGGACAGGGAAGGACTGAAGCTTTCTTT.

The chain is built from TRBV20-1 and TRBJ2-5; the match to TRBD2 covers 10 bases. Unmatched junction bases numbered 6, after V lost 3 bases and J lost 5 bases. This CDR3 region has 14 residues. The germline V gene has CDR1 DFQATT and CDR2 SNEGSKA (reference sequence). The CDR3, as DNA: TGCAGTGCTAGTGGCCTAGCGGGAGTCGAGACCCAGTACTTC. Translating it yields CSASGLAGVETQYF.

This clone was observed a handful of times. CDR3 DNA sequence: TGTGCCAGCAGCCCGGGCCCCCGGGACAGGACTAGCAATCAGCCCCAGCATTTT. The encoded protein is CASSPGPRDRTSNQPQHF. The chain is built from TRBV5-4 and TRBJ1-5; TRBD1 agrees at 8 bases. Germline-derived CDR1 and CDR2 are SGHNT and YYREEE (reference sequence). J was trimmed by 0 bases and V by 4 bases; bases with no gene match: 12. This CDR3 is built from 18 residues.

This clone was recorded a few times. DNA for the CDR3: TGTGCCAGCAGTTTAACGGGACAGGGGGCCACGTACGAGCAGTACTTC. It codes for CASSLTGQGATYEQYF. The rearrangement joins TRBV28 to TRBJ2-7; 12 bases match TRBD1. The V and J ends lost 2 bases and 4 bases, in that order; junction bases with no gene match: 6. This CDR3 spans 16 amino acids. Germline V gene data show CDR1 as MDHEN and CDR2 as SYDVKM.

The chain joins TRBV24-1 to TRBJ1-5; 7 bases fit TRBD1. CDR3 size: 15 residues. Germline V gene data show CDR1 as KGHDR and CDR2 as SFDVKD. V gave up 4 bases and J gave up 4 bases; unmatched junction bases: 6. CDR3 residues: CATSDAGGTNQPQHF. The CDR3 region has the DNA TGTGCCACCAGTGACGCAGGGGGTACTAATCAGCCCCAGCATTTT.

The chain recombines TRBV6-5 with TRBJ1-1, with D unresolved. Germline V gene lookup returns CDR1 MNHEY and CDR2 SVGAGI. This CDR3 contains 13 residues. The CDR3 nucleotides read TGTGCATCCCGCCTAGAGATGAACACTGAAGCTTTCTTT. This codes for CASRLEMNTEAFF.